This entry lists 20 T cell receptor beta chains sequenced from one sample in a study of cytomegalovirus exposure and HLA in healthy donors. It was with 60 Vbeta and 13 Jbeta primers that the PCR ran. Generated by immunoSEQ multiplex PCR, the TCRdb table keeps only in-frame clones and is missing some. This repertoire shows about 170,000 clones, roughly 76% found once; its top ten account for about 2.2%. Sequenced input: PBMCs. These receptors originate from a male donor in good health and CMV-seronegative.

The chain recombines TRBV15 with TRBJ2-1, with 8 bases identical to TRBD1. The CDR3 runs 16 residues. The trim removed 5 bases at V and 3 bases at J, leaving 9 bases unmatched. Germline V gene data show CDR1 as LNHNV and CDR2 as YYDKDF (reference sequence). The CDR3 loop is CATSPRRTGSYNEQFF. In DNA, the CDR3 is TGTGCCACCAGCCCCCGCCGGACAGGGAGCTACAATGAGCAGTTCTTC.

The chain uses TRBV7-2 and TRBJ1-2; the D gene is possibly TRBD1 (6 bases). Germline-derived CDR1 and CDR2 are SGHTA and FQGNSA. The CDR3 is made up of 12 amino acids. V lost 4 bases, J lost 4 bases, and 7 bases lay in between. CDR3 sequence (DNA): TGTGCCAGCAGCTCGACAGGCTATGGCTACACCTTC. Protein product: CASSSTGYGYTF.

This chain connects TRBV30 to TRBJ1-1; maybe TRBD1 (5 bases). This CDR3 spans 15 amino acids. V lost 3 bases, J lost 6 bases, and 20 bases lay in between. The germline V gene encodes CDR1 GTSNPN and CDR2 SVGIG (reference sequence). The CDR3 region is CAWSPDGGIRAEAFF. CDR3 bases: TGTGCCTGGAGCCCAGACGGTGGGATCAGGGCTGAAGCTTTCTTT.

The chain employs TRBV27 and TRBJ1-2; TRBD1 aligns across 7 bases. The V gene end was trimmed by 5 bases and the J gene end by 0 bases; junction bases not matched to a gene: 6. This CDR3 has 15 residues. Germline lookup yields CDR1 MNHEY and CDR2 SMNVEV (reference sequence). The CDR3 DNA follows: TGTGCCAGCAGTCCCCAGGGGGTAGCTAACTATGGCTACACCTTC. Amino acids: CASSPQGVANYGYTF.

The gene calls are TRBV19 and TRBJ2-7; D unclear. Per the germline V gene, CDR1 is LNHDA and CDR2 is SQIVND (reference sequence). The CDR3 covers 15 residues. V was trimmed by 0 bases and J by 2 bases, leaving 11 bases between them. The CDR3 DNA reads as TGTGCCAGTAGTATAGACCGCGACGGAGCCTACGAGCAGTACTTC. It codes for CASSIDRDGAYEQYF.

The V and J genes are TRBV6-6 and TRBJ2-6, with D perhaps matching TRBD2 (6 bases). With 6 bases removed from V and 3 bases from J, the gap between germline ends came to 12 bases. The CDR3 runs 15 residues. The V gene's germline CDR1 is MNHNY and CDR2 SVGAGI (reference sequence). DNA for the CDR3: TGTGCCAGCAGAGGAGGCGGGGTTGGGGCCAACGTCCTGACTTTC. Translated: CASRGGGVGANVLTF.

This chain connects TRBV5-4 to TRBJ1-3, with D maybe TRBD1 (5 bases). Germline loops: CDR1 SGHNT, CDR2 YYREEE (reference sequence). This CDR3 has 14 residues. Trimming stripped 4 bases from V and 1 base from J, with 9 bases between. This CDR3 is CASSPTVSGNTIYF. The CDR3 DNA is TGTGCCAGCAGCCCGACAGTATCTGGAAACACCATATATTTT. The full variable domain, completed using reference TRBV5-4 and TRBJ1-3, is ETGVTQSPTHLIKTRGQQVTLRCSSQSGHNTVSWYQQALGQGPQFIFQYYREEENGRGNFPPRFSGLQFPNYSSELNVNALELDDSALYLCASSPTVSGNTIYFGEGSWLTVV.

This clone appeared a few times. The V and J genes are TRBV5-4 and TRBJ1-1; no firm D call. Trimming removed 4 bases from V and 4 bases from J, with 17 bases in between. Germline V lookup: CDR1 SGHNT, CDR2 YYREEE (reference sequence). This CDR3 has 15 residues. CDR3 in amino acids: CASSPTPFSTTEAFF. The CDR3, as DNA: TGTGCCAGCAGCCCTACGCCCTTTAGCACCACTGAAGCTTTCTTT. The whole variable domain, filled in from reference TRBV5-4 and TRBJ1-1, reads ETGVTQSPTHLIKTRGQQVTLRCSSQSGHNTVSWYQQALGQGPQFIFQYYREEENGRGNFPPRFSGLQFPNYSSELNVNALELDDSALYLCASSPTPFSTTEAFFGQGTRLTVV.

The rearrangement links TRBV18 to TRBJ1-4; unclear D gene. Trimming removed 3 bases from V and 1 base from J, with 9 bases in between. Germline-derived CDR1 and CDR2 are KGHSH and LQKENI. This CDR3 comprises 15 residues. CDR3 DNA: TGTGCCAGCTCACCCCTTTCAGGAACTAATGAAAAACTGTTTTTT. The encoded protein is CASSPLSGTNEKLFF.

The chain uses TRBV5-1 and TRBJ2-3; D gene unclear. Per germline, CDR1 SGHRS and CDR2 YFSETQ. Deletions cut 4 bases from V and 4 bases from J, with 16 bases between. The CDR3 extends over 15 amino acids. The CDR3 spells CASSRRLSHPDTQYF. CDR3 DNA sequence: TGCGCCAGCAGCCGACGACTGAGTCACCCAGATACGCAGTATTTT.

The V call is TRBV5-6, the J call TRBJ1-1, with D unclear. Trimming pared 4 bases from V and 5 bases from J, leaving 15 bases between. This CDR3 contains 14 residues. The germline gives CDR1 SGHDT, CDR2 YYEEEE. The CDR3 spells CASSPLGERTEAFF. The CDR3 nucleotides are TGTGCCAGCAGCCCCCTTGGGGAGAGGACTGAAGCTTTCTTT.

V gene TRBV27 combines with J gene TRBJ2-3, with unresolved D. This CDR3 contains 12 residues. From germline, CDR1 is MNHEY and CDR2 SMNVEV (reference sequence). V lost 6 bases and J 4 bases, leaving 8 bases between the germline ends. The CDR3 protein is CASSRHPDTQYF. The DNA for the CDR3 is TGTGCCAGCAGCAGACACCCAGATACGCAGTATTTT.

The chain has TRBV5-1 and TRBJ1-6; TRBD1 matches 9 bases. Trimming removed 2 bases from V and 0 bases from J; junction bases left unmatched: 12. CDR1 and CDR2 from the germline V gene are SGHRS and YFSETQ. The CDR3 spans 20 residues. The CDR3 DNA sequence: TGCGCCAGCAGCTTTAAACCGGGACAGGGACTAAGCTCCTATAATTCACCCCTCCACTTT. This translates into CASSFKPGQGLSSYNSPLHF. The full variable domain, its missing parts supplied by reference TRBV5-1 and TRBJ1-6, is KAGVTQTPRYLIKTRGQQVTLSCSPISGHRSVSWYQQTPGQGLQFLFEYFSETQRNKGNFPGRFSGRQFSNSRSEMNVSTLELGDSALYLCASSFKPGQGLSSYNSPLHFGNGTRLTVT.

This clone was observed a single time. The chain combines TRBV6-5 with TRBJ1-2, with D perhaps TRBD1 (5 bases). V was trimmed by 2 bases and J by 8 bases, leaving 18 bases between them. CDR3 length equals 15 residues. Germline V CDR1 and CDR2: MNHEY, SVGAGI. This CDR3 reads CASSYLSSGVAGYTF. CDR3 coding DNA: TGTGCCAGCAGTTACCTCAGTTCGGGGGTGGCCGGCTACACCTTC.

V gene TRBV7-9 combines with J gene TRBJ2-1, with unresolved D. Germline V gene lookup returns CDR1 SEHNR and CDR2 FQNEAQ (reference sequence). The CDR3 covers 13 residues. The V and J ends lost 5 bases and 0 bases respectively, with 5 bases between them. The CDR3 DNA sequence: TGTGCCAGCAGCCTGAGCTCCTACAATGAGCAGTTCTTC. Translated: CASSLSSYNEQFF. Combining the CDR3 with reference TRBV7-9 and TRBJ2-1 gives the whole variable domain DTGVSQNPRHKITKRGQNVTFRCDPISEHNRLYWYRQTLGQGPEFLTYFQNEAQLEKSRLLSDRFSAERPKGSFSTLEIQRTEQGDSAMYLCASSLSSYNEQFFGPGTRLTVL.

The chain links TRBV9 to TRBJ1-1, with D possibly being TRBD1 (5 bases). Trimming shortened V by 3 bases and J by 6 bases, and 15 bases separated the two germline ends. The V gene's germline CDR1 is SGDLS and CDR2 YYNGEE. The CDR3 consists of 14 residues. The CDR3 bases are TGTGCCAGCAGCGAGATCGGATCGGGGGCTGAAGCTTTCTTT. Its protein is CASSEIGSGAEAFF.

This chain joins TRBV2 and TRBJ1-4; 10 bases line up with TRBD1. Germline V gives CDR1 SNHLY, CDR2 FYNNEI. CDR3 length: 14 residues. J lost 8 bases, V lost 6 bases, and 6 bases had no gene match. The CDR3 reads CASRPDRGREKLFF. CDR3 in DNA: TGTGCCAGCAGGCCCGACAGGGGGCGAGAAAAACTGTTTTTT.

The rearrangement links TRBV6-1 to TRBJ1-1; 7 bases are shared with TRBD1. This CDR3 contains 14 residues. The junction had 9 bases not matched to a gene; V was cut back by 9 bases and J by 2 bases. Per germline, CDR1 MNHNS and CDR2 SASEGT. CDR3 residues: CASRAGGENTEAFF. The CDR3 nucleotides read TGTGCCAGTAGAGCAGGGGGAGAAAACACTGAAGCTTTCTTT.

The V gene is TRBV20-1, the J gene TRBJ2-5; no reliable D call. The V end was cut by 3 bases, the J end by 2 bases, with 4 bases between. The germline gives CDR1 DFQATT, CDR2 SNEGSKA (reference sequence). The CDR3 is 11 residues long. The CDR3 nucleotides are TGCAGTGCTAGCCGTCAAGAGACCCAGTACTTC. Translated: CSASRQETQYF.

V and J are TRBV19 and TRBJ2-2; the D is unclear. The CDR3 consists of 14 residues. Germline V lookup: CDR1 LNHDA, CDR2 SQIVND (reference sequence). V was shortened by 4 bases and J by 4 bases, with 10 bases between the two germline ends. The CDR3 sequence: CASSTTPSTGELFF. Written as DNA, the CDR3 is TGTGCCAGTAGTACGACTCCGTCCACCGGGGAGCTGTTTTTT.